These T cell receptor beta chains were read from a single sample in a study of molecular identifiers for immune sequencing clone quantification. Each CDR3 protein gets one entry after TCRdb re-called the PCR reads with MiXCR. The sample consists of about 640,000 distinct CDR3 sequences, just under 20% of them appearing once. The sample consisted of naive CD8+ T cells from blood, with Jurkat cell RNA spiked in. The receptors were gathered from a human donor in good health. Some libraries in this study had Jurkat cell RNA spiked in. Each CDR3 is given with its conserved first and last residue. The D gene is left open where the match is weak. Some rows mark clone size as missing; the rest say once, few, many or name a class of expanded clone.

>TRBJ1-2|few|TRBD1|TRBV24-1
TGTGCCACCAGTGACGGGCAGGGGGGGGGATATGGCTACACCTTC
CATSDGQGGGYGYTF
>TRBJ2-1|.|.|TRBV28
TGTGCCAGCAGTTTTGGGAGCTCGACCTACAATGAGCAGTTCTTC
CASSFGSSTYNEQFF
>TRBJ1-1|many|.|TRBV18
TGTGCCAGCTCACCCAAGACAGGTTGGTCGGGCACTGAAGCTTTCTTT
CASSPKTGWSGTEAFF
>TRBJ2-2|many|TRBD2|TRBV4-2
TGTGCCAGCGCCCCGGGACTAGGGTCCACCGGGGAGCTGTTTTTT
CASAPGLGSTGELFF
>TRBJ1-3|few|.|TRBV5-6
TGTGCCAGCAGCCCACCGACAGGCCAAGATTTCGGAAACACCATATATTTT
CASSPPTGQDFGNTIYF
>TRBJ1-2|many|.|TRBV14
TGTGCCAGCAGCCCTATGCATTTCGTTAACCGAGAGGGCTACACCTTC
CASSPMHFVNREGYTF
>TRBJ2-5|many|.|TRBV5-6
TGTGCCAGCAGCTTTTTGTTTGGAGGACATCAAGAGACCCAGTACTTC
CASSFLFGGHQETQYF
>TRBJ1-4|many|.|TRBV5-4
TGTGCCAGCAGCTTTAGTACAGGGCATAATGAAAAACTGTTTTTT
CASSFSTGHNEKLFF
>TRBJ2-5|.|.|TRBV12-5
TGTGCTAGTGGTTTGCGGGGGGCTGTTCAGGACCAGCACTTC
CASGLRGAVQDQHF
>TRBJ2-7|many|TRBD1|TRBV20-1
TGCAGTGCTAGAGCTAGGGACAGGAGTCCCTACGAGCAGTACTTC
CSARARDRSPYEQYF
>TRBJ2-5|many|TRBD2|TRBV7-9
TGTGCCAGCAGCCATGGACTAGCGGGAGTCCGCGAGACCCAGTACTTC
CASSHGLAGVRETQYF
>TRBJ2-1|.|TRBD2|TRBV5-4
TGTGCCAGCAGCTTGGAGGCAGGTTGGGGGGAGGGCAATGAGCAGTTCTTC
CASSLEAGWGEGNEQFF
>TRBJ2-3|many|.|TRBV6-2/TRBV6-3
TGTGCCAGCAGCCCCGGGGGAAGTTCGGCAGATACGCAGTATTTT
CASSPGGSSADTQYF
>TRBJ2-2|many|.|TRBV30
TGTGCCTGGAGTTGGGGTTCCGGGGAGCTGTTTTTT
CAWSWGSGELFF
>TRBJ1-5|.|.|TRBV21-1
TGTGCCAGCAGCAAAGGAAAAGGAGTTGATCAGCCCCAGCATTTT
CASSKGKGVDQPQHF
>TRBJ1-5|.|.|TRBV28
TGTGCCAGCAGCCCCCGGGGGGGCAATCAGCCCCAGCATTTT
CASSPRGGNQPQHF
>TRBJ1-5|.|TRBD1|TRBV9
TGTGCCAGCGGCCCGGAAGGGACAGGGCTCCTGGGGCCCCAGCATTTT
CASGPEGTGLLGPQHF
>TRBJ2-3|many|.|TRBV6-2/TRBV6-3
TGTGCCAGCAGTCCGGGGGCATTGGGGCAGTATTTT
CASSPGALGQYF
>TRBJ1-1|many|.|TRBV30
TGTGCCCATGACGCTTATAGGGAGAACACTGAAGCTTTCTTT
CAHDAYRENTEAFF
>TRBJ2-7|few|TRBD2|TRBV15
TGTGCCACCGGCACCATCCATACGGGGGGGAGGTACGAGCAGTACTTC
CATGTIHTGGRYEQYF